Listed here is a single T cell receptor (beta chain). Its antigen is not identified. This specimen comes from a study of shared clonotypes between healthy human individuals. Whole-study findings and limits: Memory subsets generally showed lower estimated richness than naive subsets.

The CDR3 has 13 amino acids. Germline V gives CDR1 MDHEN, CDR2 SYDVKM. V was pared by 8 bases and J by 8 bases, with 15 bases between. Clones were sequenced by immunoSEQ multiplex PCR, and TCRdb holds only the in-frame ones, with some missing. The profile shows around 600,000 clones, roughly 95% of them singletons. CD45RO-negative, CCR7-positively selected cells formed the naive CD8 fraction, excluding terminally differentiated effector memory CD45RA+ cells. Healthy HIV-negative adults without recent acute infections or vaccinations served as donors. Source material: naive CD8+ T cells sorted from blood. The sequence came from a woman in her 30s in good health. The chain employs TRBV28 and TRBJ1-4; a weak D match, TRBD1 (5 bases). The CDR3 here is CASGPGTTEKLFF. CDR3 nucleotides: TGTGCCAGCGGACCAGGGACGACGGAAAAACTGTTTTTT.